This entry lists 9 T cell receptor beta chains sequenced from one sample in a study of CD8+ T cells in alopecia areata. Reverse transcription of extracted RNA yielded cDNA, which provided the sequencing template. Only in-frame clones appear in the TCRdb table, and some are missing; sequencing was by immunoSEQ multiplex PCR. The table has 80,000 to 100,000 clones, 44% seen once. The treatment is: oral pan-JAK inhibitor, 5-10 mg twice daily. Sequences were derived from CD8+ T cells sorted from blood, sampled at week 24, from a patient treated with tofacitinib. These receptors were taken from a human donor with alopecia areata.

The chain combines TRBV29-1 with TRBJ2-1; D may be TRBD2 (6 bases). This CDR3 region has 13 residues. Trimming took 5 bases from V and 8 from J, leaving 16 bases between them. Germline V CDR1 and CDR2: SQVTM, ANQGSEA. The CDR3 spells CSVWGREVDEQFF. The DNA of the CDR3 is TGCAGCGTTTGGGGCAGGGAGGTCGATGAGCAGTTCTTC.

This clone was detected a few times. The rearrangement uses TRBV5-4 and TRBJ2-1; no clear D gene. Germline V gene sequence: CDR1 SGHNT, CDR2 YYREEE (reference sequence). V lost 1 base to trimming and J lost 4 bases, with 3 bases between them. There are 12 residues in the CDR3. DNA for the CDR3: TGTGCCAGCAGCTTGCGGTACAATGAGCAGTTCTTC. Translating it yields CASSLRYNEQFF.

The chain is built from TRBV27 and TRBJ1-1; D is possibly TRBD1 (5 bases). The CDR3 sequence is 12 residues long. Between the trimmed V and J ends, which lost 6 bases and 4 bases, there was a span of 9 bases. Germline V lookup: CDR1 MNHEY, CDR2 SMNVEV (reference sequence). CDR3 sequence (DNA): TGTGCCAGCAGCCAGGGAGGCACTGAAGCTTTCTTT. Translation: CASSQGGTEAFF.

The chain joins TRBV7-6 to TRBJ1-1, with D maybe TRBD1 (5 bases). Germline CDR1 is SGHVS and CDR2 is FNYEAQ. With 0 bases removed from V and 4 bases from J, the gap between germline ends came to 9 bases. The CDR3 is 14 amino acids. Here the CDR3 reads CASSLAGTGTEAFF. The CDR3 DNA reads as TGTGCCAGCAGCTTAGCGGGGACGGGCACTGAAGCTTTCTTT.

This clone came up a few times. The J gene is TRBJ1-1, the V gene TRBV4-3; D uncertain. This CDR3 spans 13 amino acids. V was pared by 2 bases and J by 3 bases, with 7 bases between. Per germline, CDR1 LGHNA and CDR2 YSLEER. The CDR3, as DNA: TGCGCCAGCAGCCAACCTGGGGACACTGAAGCTTTCTTT. It codes for CASSQPGDTEAFF.

This clone was counted a few times. V and J are TRBV7-9 and TRBJ2-5, with D uncertain. V was shortened by 6 bases and J by 8 bases, with 13 bases between the two germline ends. This CDR3 spans 12 amino acids. Germline CDR1 reads SEHNR; CDR2 reads FQNEAQ (reference sequence). The CDR3 bases are TGTGCCAGCAGTCAAGATGGGGAAACCCAGTACTTC. The encoded protein is CASSQDGETQYF. Combining the CDR3 with reference TRBV7-9 and TRBJ2-5 gives the whole variable domain DTGVSQNPRHKITKRGQNVTFRCDPISEHNRLYWYRQTLGQGPEFLTYFQNEAQLEKSRLLSDRFSAERPKGSFSTLEIQRTEQGDSAMYLCASSQDGETQYFGPGTRLLVL.

The chain couples TRBV29-1 to TRBJ1-3; possibly TRBD1 for D (6 bases). Trimming removed 7 bases from V and 3 bases from J, with 13 bases in between. Germline values: CDR1 SQVTM, CDR2 ANQGSEA. There are 13 residues in the CDR3. The CDR3 region has the DNA TGCAGCGCCGGAGAGGGGGTTGGAAACACCATATATTTT. Protein product: CSAGEGVGNTIYF.

This clone was seen a handful of times. The chain couples TRBV6-5 to TRBJ1-1, with D hard to call. CDR1 is MNHEY and CDR2 is SVGAGI in the germline V gene. Trimming cost V 5 bases and J 1 base, with 14 bases left between them. The length of the CDR3 is 15 residues. CDR3 protein: CASSPNALANTEAFF. The CDR3 region has the DNA TGTGCCAGCAGTCCAAACGCGCTTGCGAACACTGAAGCTTTCTTT.

This clone came up once. The chain links TRBV2 to TRBJ2-7; 8 nucleotides align to TRBD2. The ends lost 6 bases at V and 0 bases at J; junction bases unmatched: 4. Germline V gene data show CDR1 as SNHLY and CDR2 as FYNNEI. The CDR3 extends over 14 amino acids. The CDR3 DNA follows: TGTGCCAGCAGCATACTAGCGGACTCCTACGAGCAGTACTTC. This translates into CASSILADSYEQYF.